A selection of T cell receptor beta chains follows, all from one sample in a study of blood T cell repertoires in COVID-19. Clones were read by immunoSEQ multiplex PCR, and TCRdb kept only the in-frame ones, dropping some. The profile shows around 160,000 clones, around 82% of them singletons. The sequencing sample was made of PBMCs or T cells enriched from blood (not recorded which). Every receptor here comes from a man in his forties who had recovered from COVID-19. The conserved cysteine and the conserved F or W are not part of the CDR3 here.

j_call v_call cdr3_length cdr3_aa
TRBJ1-3 TRBV5-6 13 ASSFGTAVGNTIY
TRBJ2-6 TRBV5-1 16 ASSLLSGRRYGANVLT
TRBJ1-1 TRBV4-1 12 ASSRGQEGTEAF
TRBJ1-4 TRBV7-9 11 ASSLGTATRLF
TRBJ2-5 TRBV7-6 13 ASTLGTGGPETQY
TRBJ1-1 TRBV27 14 ASSPGTGGANTEAF
TRBJ1-3 TRBV6-5 14 ASSYRPMTGPNTIY
TRBJ2-3 TRBV9 13 ASSVGGPNEDTQY
TRBJ1-1 TRBV7-9 11 ASSSQGGTEAF
TRBJ1-1 TRBV7-9 12 ASSFEGRRTEAF
TRBJ2-1 TRBV6-5 14 ASSFTRGDRDNEQF
TRBJ1-2 TRBV6-5 14 ASSYFDMGGNYGYT
TRBJ2-1 TRBV29-1 8 SVFGGGWF
TRBJ2-7 TRBV3-1/TRBV3-2 13 ASSQGPGPSYEQY
TRBJ1-5 TRBV15 11 ATSRTGGEPQH
TRBJ1-1 TRBV24-1 12 ATSETAGSTEAF
TRBJ1-5 TRBV19 13 ASSYSGLNNQPQH
TRBJ2-3 TRBV24-1 10 ATSRGSSTQY
TRBJ1-3 TRBV18 11 ASSPESRGTIY
TRBJ2-2 TRBV7-6 13 ASSLGLSNTGELF
TRBJ1-2 TRBV2 13 ASAKEQGMTYGYT
TRBJ2-2 TRBV5-6 13 AAAWGPGNTGELF
TRBJ2-1 TRBV25-1 13 ASSDPGESEIEQF
TRBJ1-6 TRBV5-1 12 ASSRGDPSSPLH
TRBJ1-1 TRBV5-1 11 ASSSEGVTEAF
TRBJ1-1 TRBV5-4 10 ASSGTGPEAF
TRBJ1-6 TRBV11-2 15 ASSLGDRGTYNSPLH
TRBJ2-5 TRBV30 12 AWNPYGLASPQY
TRBJ2-3 TRBV5-1 9 ASSFVSTQY
TRBJ1-5 TRBV7-6 11 ASSTGYRQPQH
TRBJ2-5 TRBV5-4 16 ASSLGPSRGGREETQY
TRBJ2-3 TRBV4-2 16 ASSQERGTSGATDTQY
TRBJ1-3 TRBV29-1 11 SADRVSGNTIY
TRBJ2-3 TRBV4-2 11 ASSPAGTDTQY
TRBJ2-3 TRBV6-1 12 ASSDVQESDTQY
TRBJ1-5 TRBV20-1 8 SALLLPQH
TRBJ1-2 TRBV2 13 ASSDQGGSIYGYT
TRBJ2-7 TRBV28 11 ASSPSQGREQY
TRBJ1-2 TRBV7-2 12 ASSRGVERRDYT
TRBJ1-5 TRBV6-5 13 ASIMGGISNQPQH
TRBJ2-5 TRBV19 13 ASSIAGGPQETQY
TRBJ1-1 TRBV2 10 ASSVGGDEAF
TRBJ2-7 TRBV5-4 12 ASSPPGGVDEQY
TRBJ2-5 TRBV5-1 13 ASSSGQGAPETQY
TRBJ2-3 TRBV5-1 14 ASSLDAQGAADTQY
TRBJ1-5 TRBV5-8 12 ASSLPYSNQPQH
TRBJ2-5 TRBV12-3/TRBV12-4 10 ASSFLPGTQY
TRBJ2-2 TRBV6-5 12 ASTREYGGGELF
TRBJ2-1 TRBV18 11 ASSPGLYNEQF
TRBJ2-2 TRBV6-5 14 ASSLTSGANTGELF